This TCR beta chain was recovered during a study of T cells in narcolepsy (dated by TCRdb to the late 2010s). Background on the whole study: Patients with narcolepsy type 1 or type 2 (NT1, NT2) were enrolled in the study together with healthy control donors. Autoreactive T cells targeting hypocretin neuron self-antigens (hypocretin, TRIB2) were sought in narcolepsy patients, and TCR Vbeta sequencing was used to track clonotypes in blood and CSF. What the research found in general, with its limitations: HCRT-specific and TRIB2-specific autoreactive clonotypes were highlighted in plots that compared CD4+ T cell clonotypes in CSF versus blood from the same patient. Autoreactive clonotypes were reported to be detected serially in the blood of the same patients and of different patients, but not in the blood of healthy controls. Numbers of sequenced blood memory CD4+ clonotypes were comparable, with averages of about 39,494 in patients and 33,354 in controls. No sequences matching autoreactive T cell clones were present in some of the blood memory CD4+ repertoires from patients and controls.

V is shortened by 5 bases, J by 11 bases, and the region joining them spans 15 bases. Including the terminal cysteine and phenylalanine, the CDR3 comprises 11 residues. Only the CDR3 DNA stays, 33 bases, in frame from base 1. The germline V gene encodes CDR1 GTSNPN and CDR2 SVGIG (reference sequence). Receptor amplification or capture employed the immunoSEQ multiplex PCR assay. Sourced from immuneACCESS, this table was stored by TCRdb with only in-frame sequences that have V and J called. A share of the clones is absent; for the studies checked, an unresolved V gene accounts for under half, and the remainder has no known explanation. Recorded for this sample are 20,000 to 30,000 clones; around 63% of them occurred a single time. Approximately 12% of the sample belongs to the ten largest clones. Worth noting for this clone: The clone's antigen remains unknown. No much larger clonotype is one base removed from it; base qualities were not supplied.

For TCR Vbeta sequencing, memory CD4+ T cells were sorted ex vivo from the peripheral blood of narcolepsy patients and healthy controls. The sample comprised memory (CD45RA-) CD4+ T cells from blood. The cell subset or site label for this specimen denotes: memory T cells sorted ex vivo from peripheral blood. This TCR came from a human donor in good health. The chain is made from TRBV30 and TRBJ1-1, with the D gene call left open. The nucleotide sequence reads TGTGCCTGGGGTATGGAAGGCCGGGCTTTCTTT. It specifies CAWGMEGRAFF.